These 12 T cell receptor beta chains originate from one sample sequenced in a study of neurological immune-mediated disorders. MiXCR, applied by TCRdb to the 5' RACE reads, yields one record per CDR3 protein. Found here are about 50,000 distinct CDR3 sequences, 16% of them singletons; the top ten hold 4.4%. Sample: PBMCs. The origin of the receptors is a man aged 55 to 69 in good health.

There are many counts of this clonotype. V is TRBV7-2 and J is TRBJ2-4; 9 nucleotides agree with TRBD2. Germline-derived CDR1 and CDR2 are SGHTA and FQGNSA. Trimming removed 5 bases from V and 9 bases from J; junction bases left unmatched: 8. This CDR3 contains 14 residues. CDR3 loop: CASSPTSGSGIQYF. CDR3 sequence (DNA): TGTGCCAGCAGCCCTACTAGCGGGTCTGGCATTCAGTACTTC.

In its sample, this clonotype was seen many times. The chain joins TRBV20-1 to TRBJ2-3; 8 positions match TRBD2. Germline V CDR1 and CDR2: DFQATT, SNEGSKA (reference sequence). V trimming: 4 bases; J trimming: 1 base; junction bases outside the gene matches: 7. There are 15 residues in the CDR3. CDR3 region: CSAKTAGEGTDTQYF. The DNA for the CDR3 is TGCAGTGCTAAAACAGCGGGAGAGGGCACAGATACGCAGTATTTT.

The chain uses TRBV19 and TRBJ1-6; D is ambiguous. Trimming stripped 9 bases from V and 8 bases from J, with 20 bases between. This CDR3 comprises 15 residues. CDR1 is LNHDA and CDR2 is SQIVND in the germline V gene (reference sequence). CDR3 sequence (DNA): TGTGCCAGCAGGAACCCGGGAGGAGGGTATTCACCCCTCCACTTT. This sequence encodes CASRNPGGGYSPLHF.

This clonotype was observed at least ten times. The CDR3 here is CSASRVVGQPGNTIYF. The DNA of the CDR3 is TGCAGTGCTAGTAGGGTGGTGGGGCAGCCAGGAAACACCATATATTTT. This chain uses TRBV20-1 with TRBJ1-3; D perhaps matches TRBD1 (5 bases). Looked up from germline, CDR1 is DFQATT and CDR2 is SNEGSKA (reference sequence). Trimming took 3 bases from V and 4 from J, leaving 19 bases between them. This CDR3 is 16 amino acids long.

This clonotype has a count of ten or more. V usage is TRBV5-1 and J usage is TRBJ2-7, with TRBD2 matching 9 bases. The germline CDR1 and CDR2 sequences are SGHRS and YFSETQ. The trim removed 1 base at V and 3 bases at J, leaving 14 bases unmatched. The CDR3 length is 18 residues. The CDR3: CASSLPTSGLRGGYEQYF. The CDR3, as DNA: TGCGCCAGCAGCTTGCCGACTAGCGGTTTACGCGGGGGCTACGAGCAGTACTTC.

This chain uses TRBV7-9 with TRBJ2-5, with 7 nucleotides matching TRBD1. Germline CDR1 reads SEHNR; CDR2 reads FQNEAQ (reference sequence). This CDR3 contains 15 residues. Trimming cost V 5 bases and J 2 bases; bases outside gene matches: 8. The CDR3 loop is CASSQAWTGQETQYF. The CDR3 DNA sequence: TGTGCCAGCAGCCAAGCTTGGACAGGTCAAGAGACCCAGTACTTC. The entire variable domain, with the rest obtained from reference TRBV7-9 and TRBJ2-5, is as follows: DTGVSQNPRHKITKRGQNVTFRCDPISEHNRLYWYRQTLGQGPEFLTYFQNEAQLEKSRLLSDRFSAERPKGSFSTLEIQRTEQGDSAMYLCASSQAWTGQETQYFGPGTRLLVL.

Concerning this clonotype itself: This is likely a read error, given that the CDR3 carries no conserved phenylalanine or tryptophan at its end. The chain links TRBV28 to TRBJ1-5; D unresolved. The CDR3 runs to 14 residues. Per the germline V gene, CDR1 is MDHEN and CDR2 is SYDVKM. The CDR3 sequence is CASCFGRGNQPQHY. The CDR3, as DNA: TGTGCCAGCTGTTTCGGGAGGGGCAATCAGCCCCAGCATTAT.

This clonotype appeared many times. The V call is TRBV3-1, the J call TRBJ2-7, with 9 bases that match TRBD1. The CDR3 contains 15 residues. The V segment lost 3 bases and the J segment 7 bases; nucleotides outside the gene matches: 10. Germline CDR1 LGHDT, CDR2 YNNKEL (reference sequence). The CDR3 spells CASSHPGQGPLEQYF. The CDR3 nucleotides read TGTGCCAGCAGCCACCCGGGACAGGGTCCGTTGGAGCAGTACTTC.

At least ten counts were recorded for this clonotype. The rearrangement uses TRBV7-2 and TRBJ2-3; TRBD2 aligns across 8 bases. Germline V CDR1 and CDR2: SGHTA, FQGNSA. The junction had 4 bases not matched to a gene; V was cut back by 0 bases and J by 2 bases. CDR3 size: 16 residues. Here the CDR3 DNA reads TGTGCCAGCAGCTTAGCGTCTAGCGGGTTCACAGATACGCAGTATTTT. Protein product: CASSLASSGFTDTQYF.

The chain couples TRBV13 to TRBJ2-3; TRBD2 agrees at 8 bases. Per germline, CDR1 PRHDT and CDR2 FYEKMQ (reference sequence). The CDR3 is 18 residues long. The V gene end was trimmed by 2 bases and the J gene end by 0 bases; junction bases not matched to a gene: 10. DNA for the CDR3: TGTGCCAGCAGCTTACGGCGGGAGGAGCGGGGGAGCACAGATACGCAGTATTTT. Protein product: CASSLRREERGSTDTQYF.

This clonotype appeared many times. The rearrangement joins TRBV5-1 to TRBJ2-6; 9 bases fit TRBD1. Looked up from germline, CDR1 is SGHRS and CDR2 is YFSETQ. CDR3 length: 18 amino acids. Trimming removed 2 bases from V and 0 bases from J; junction bases left unmatched: 6. CDR3 in DNA: TGCGCCAGCAGCTTCGGGACAGGGAGGCTCTCTGGGGCCAACGTCCTGACTTTC. It yields the protein CASSFGTGRLSGANVLTF.

This clonotype was counted ten times or more. The CDR3 is CASSLLSGETQYF. The CDR3 coding sequence is TGCGCCAGCAGCTTACTCAGTGGGGAGACCCAGTACTTC. The chain couples TRBV5-1 to TRBJ2-5; D remains ambiguous. Germline lookup yields CDR1 SGHRS and CDR2 YFSETQ. The CDR3 is 13 residues long. Deletions cut 2 bases from V and 5 bases from J, with 10 bases between.